This entry features one T cell receptor (beta chain) sequence. The target antigen is unknown. TCRdb redid the calling of the reads with MiXCR, one entry per CDR3 protein. The sample has some 300,000 distinct CDR3 sequences; about a sixth are singletons. The entry originates in a study of T cell repertoires in cytomegalovirus infection. Study at large: Public TCR beta signatures indicated both CMV infection and matching HLA type. Study results and caveats: The cumulative frequency of public TCR beta families distinguished individuals who carried CMV together with the relevant HLA. The study found HLA-C-restricted CMV-specific TCR beta clonotypes dominating the ex vivo response.

The V gene's germline CDR1 is ENHRY and CDR2 SYGVKD. The CDR3 loop spans 16 amino acids. V was shortened by 3 bases and J by 2 bases, with 11 bases between the two germline ends. The chain has TRBV10-3 and TRBJ2-6; D might be TRBD1 (6 bases). The sample consisted of PBMCs. The TCR sequence derives from a human donor in good health (CMV status not recorded). Some clones in this sample may be carry-over from other donors' samples. The CDR3 spells CAISDLAGAGANVLTF. In DNA form, the CDR3 reads TGTGCCATCAGTGACCTGGCAGGGGCTGGGGCCAACGTCCTGACTTTC.